This entry lists 20 T cell receptor beta chains sequenced from one sample in a study of blood T cell repertoires in COVID-19. Using immunoSEQ multiplex PCR, the repertoire was profiled, and TCRdb retains in-frame clones only, with some absent. The sample records about 320,000 clones, approximately 85% being singletons. Sequenced: peripheral blood. The source of these receptors is a human donor in a cohort sampled during active COVID-19.

The rearrangement joins TRBV15 to TRBJ2-5; 7 bases match TRBD1. Germline lookup yields CDR1 LNHNV and CDR2 YYDKDF (reference sequence). The J segment lost 0 bases and the V segment lost 5 bases, leaving 3 bases of the junction unmatched. This CDR3 contains 14 residues. The CDR3 coding sequence is TGTGCCACCAGCCCAGGGGGAGACCAAGAGACCCAGTACTTC. Translated, it gives CATSPGGDQETQYF.

This rearrangement joins TRBV20-1 to TRBJ1-1, with no clear D. V lost 3 bases to trimming and J lost 5 bases, with 10 bases between them. CDR1 and CDR2 from the germline V gene are DFQATT and SNEGSKA (reference sequence). This CDR3 comprises 12 residues. The CDR3 sequence is CSASTSGTEAFF. CDR3 DNA sequence: TGCAGTGCTAGTACTTCGGGAACTGAAGCTTTCTTT.

This clone was observed a few times. The rearrangement uses TRBV30 and TRBJ2-7; 8 nucleotides line up with TRBD1. This CDR3 comprises 14 residues. The germline V gene encodes CDR1 GTSNPN and CDR2 SVGIG (reference sequence). Trimming took 1 base from V and 4 from J; bases not matched to a gene: 6. This chain's CDR3 is CAWSEKDRDYEQYF. The CDR3, as DNA: TGTGCCTGGAGTGAAAAGGACAGGGATTACGAGCAGTACTTC.

The V call is TRBV2, the J call TRBJ1-1; possibly TRBD1 for D (5 bases). The CDR3 totals 13 residues. Germline-derived CDR1 and CDR2 are SNHLY and FYNNEI. Trimming left V 4 bases short and J 8 bases short, with 14 bases between. In DNA, the CDR3 is TGTGCCAGCAGTGCGGGAGACAGTCCGGAAGCTTTCTTT. This encodes CASSAGDSPEAFF.

The rearrangement joins TRBV20-1 to TRBJ1-3, with 10 bases aligning to TRBD1. Per the germline V gene, CDR1 is DFQATT and CDR2 is SNEGSKA (reference sequence). This CDR3 has 16 amino acids. Unmatched junction bases numbered 9, after V lost 3 bases and J lost 4 bases. The CDR3 DNA sequence: TGCAGTGCTAGTAACGCAGGGACAGGGGTCGGAAACACCATATATTTT. Translating it yields CSASNAGTGVGNTIYF.

The V and J genes are TRBV25-1 and TRBJ2-4, with TRBD2 as a possible D gene (6 bases). V lost 6 bases and J lost 6, with 12 bases in between. The germline V gene has CDR1 MGHDK and CDR2 SYGVNS. The CDR3 is 13 residues long. The CDR3 DNA follows: TGTGCCAGCAGAGAGGACGGGGGAAACATTCAGTACTTC. It translates to CASREDGGNIQYF.

The chain couples TRBV3-1 (or the pseudogene TRBV3-2) to TRBJ2-2; perhaps TRBD2 as D (7 bases). The CDR3 totals 17 residues. The V end lost 4 bases, the J end lost 4 bases, and 19 bases lay between the germline ends. Per germline, CDR1 LGHDT and CDR2 YNNKEL (reference sequence). This chain's CDR3 is CASSPTTAGAGTGELFF. CDR3 in DNA: TGTGCCAGCAGCCCCACAACCGCGGGGGCTGGCACCGGGGAGCTGTTTTTT.

The chain has TRBV7-9 and TRBJ2-2, with 8 bases matching TRBD1. CDR3 length: 19 residues. The germline V gene has CDR1 SEHNR and CDR2 FQNEAQ (reference sequence). Trimming took 2 bases from V and 11 from J; bases not matched to a gene: 22. CDR3 amino acids: CASSLQRTLTGVQDPELFF. The CDR3 region has the DNA TGTGCCAGCAGCTTACAGAGGACTTTGACAGGGGTCCAGGATCCTGAGCTGTTTTTT.

The chain employs TRBV7-2 and TRBJ1-6; 8 bases line up with TRBD1. The germline V gene encodes CDR1 SGHTA and CDR2 FQGNSA. Losses at the gene ends were 5 bases for V and 9 bases for J; bases not matched to a gene: 6. The CDR3 spans 14 residues. In DNA form, the CDR3 reads TGTGCCAGCAGCCCCGGACAGGGTGGTTCACCCCTCCACTTT. Protein: CASSPGQGGSPLHF.

J is TRBJ2-2 and V is TRBV12-5, with a tentative D call TRBD1 (6 bases). Germline CDR1 reads LGHNT; CDR2 reads FRNRAP. This CDR3 spans 15 amino acids. Trimming shortened V by 3 bases and J by 6 bases, and 14 bases separated the two germline ends. Written as DNA, the CDR3 is TGTGCTAGTGGTTTCCCCTACAGGGTATCCGGGGAGCTGTTTTTT. This codes for CASGFPYRVSGELFF.

The chain combines TRBV5-6 with TRBJ1-5; 8 bases align to TRBD1. Germline assignment: CDR1 SGHDT and CDR2 YYEEEE. The junction had 0 bases not matched to a gene; V was cut back by 2 bases and J by 2 bases. This CDR3 is built from 14 residues. In nucleotides, the CDR3 is TGTGCCAGCAGCTTCAGGGGGCGCAATCAGCCCCAGCATTTT. Its protein is CASSFRGRNQPQHF.

This clone showed up just once. V usage is TRBV21-1 and J usage is TRBJ2-3; the D call of TRBD2 is as the table states it, not checked on the DNA. TRBV21-1 is a known pseudogene. The CDR3 sequence is 13 residues long. The CDR3 reads CAILPVFTDTQYF. CDR3 bases: TGTGCCATACTTCCGGTGTTCACAGATACGCAGTATTTT.

The rearrangement links TRBV5-1 to TRBJ1-2, with TRBD1 matching 9 bases. Germline CDR1 reads SGHRS; CDR2 reads YFSETQ. V lost 4 bases, J lost 5 bases, and 3 bases stayed unmatched. The CDR3 sequence is 13 residues long. This chain's CDR3 is CASSEGQGYGYTF. CDR3 bases: TGCGCCAGCAGCGAGGGACAGGGTTATGGCTACACCTTC.

The chain couples TRBV10-1 to TRBJ1-1; 8 bases agree with TRBD1. Germline CDR1 WNHNN, CDR2 SYGVQD (reference sequence). The ends lost 7 bases at V and 3 bases at J; junction bases unmatched: 4. The CDR3 consists of 13 residues. CDR3 sequence (DNA): TGCGCCAGCATGAAACAGGGGGACACTGAAGCTTTCTTT. It yields the protein CASMKQGDTEAFF.

The rearrangement uses TRBV5-1 and TRBJ2-7, with 10 bases matching TRBD1. The CDR3 loop spans 19 amino acids. Germline lookup yields CDR1 SGHRS and CDR2 YFSETQ. V gave up 0 bases and J gave up 0 bases; unmatched junction bases: 12. CDR3 loop: CASSLDDRGRVMGSYEQYF. DNA for the CDR3: TGCGCCAGCAGCTTGGACGACAGGGGGCGAGTAATGGGCTCCTACGAGCAGTACTTC.

This sequence joins TRBV18 and TRBJ2-3; TRBD2 matches 7 bases. J gave up 7 bases and V 0 bases, and 16 bases lay outside the gene matches. The CDR3 extends over 18 amino acids. CDR1 is KGHSH, CDR2 LQKENI, per germline. CDR3 DNA: TGTGCCAGCTCACCACCGGAGGAACTAGCGCGGGTGGTTAATACGCAGTATTTT. It translates to CASSPPEELARVVNTQYF.

This chain uses TRBV30 with TRBJ2-5; 8 nucleotides agree with TRBD2. This CDR3 region has 12 residues. Germline CDR1 reads GTSNPN; CDR2 reads SVGIG (reference sequence). The CDR3 DNA follows: TGTGCTCTCACCCGGGGGGGAGAGACCCAGTACTTC. This encodes CALTRGGETQYF.

V gene TRBV4-1 combines with J gene TRBJ2-1; 11 bases fit TRBD2. J was trimmed by 10 bases and V by 4 bases; bases with no gene match: 12. This CDR3 has 16 residues. CDR1 and CDR2 from the germline V gene are MGHRA and YSYEKL. The CDR3 region has the DNA TGCGCCAGCAGCCGACTAGCGGGGATCGTCGGATTAGAGCAGTTCTTC. Its protein product is CASSRLAGIVGLEQFF.

As for this clone: One end of the junction varies from germline; a read error may be responsible. The chain joins TRBV6-5 to TRBJ1-1, with TRBD1 identical over 7 bases. Germline V CDR1 and CDR2: MNHEY, SVGAGI. This CDR3 is built from 14 residues. The CDR3 DNA reads TGTGCCAGCAGTACGGGGACGCTGGGACAGAGACTCTCCTTT. Translating it yields CASSTGTLGQRLSF.

V gene TRBV14 combines with J gene TRBJ2-7; a possible D gene is TRBD2 (5 bases). V lost 6 bases and J lost 2, with 11 bases in between. Germline-derived CDR1 and CDR2 are SGHDN and FVKESK. The CDR3 has 13 amino acids. The CDR3 region has the DNA TGTGCCAGCAGGGAGGTAGGAACCTACGAGCAGTACTTC. It encodes CASREVGTYEQYF.